A single sample gave rise to the 3 T cell receptor beta chains below, sequenced in a study of blood T cell repertoires in COVID-19. TCRdb's table, derived via immunoSEQ multiplex PCR, lists solely in-frame clones and lacks some. The sample has fewer than 400,000 clones, roughly 90% seen once. The material sequenced was peripheral blood. These receptors were taken from a woman in her 30s with COVID-19, enrolled during active disease.

The chain is built from TRBV30 and TRBJ2-3; TRBD2 matches at 12 bases. Germline CDR1 GTSNPN, CDR2 SVGIG (reference sequence). This CDR3 is 14 amino acids long. V shed 7 bases, J shed 6 bases, and the junction held 8 bases outside the gene matches. In DNA form, the CDR3 reads TGTGCCTCCTCGACTAGCGGGGGCCATGATACGCAGTATTTT. Translation gives CASSTSGGHDTQYF. Together with reference TRBV30 and TRBJ2-3, the CDR3 gives the full variable domain: SQTIHQWPATLVQPVGSPLSLECTVEGTSNPNLYWYRQAAGRGLQLLFYSVGIGQISSEVPQNLSASRPQDRQFILSSKKLLLSDSGFYLCASSTSGGHDTQYFGPGTRLTVL.

The CDR3 here is CASSIQGSISGANVLTF. CDR3 in DNA: TGTGCCAGTAGTATCCAGGGGTCGATCTCTGGGGCCAACGTCCTGACTTTC. The rearrangement links TRBV19 to TRBJ2-6; D is possibly TRBD1 (6 bases). Germline V gene sequence: CDR1 LNHDA, CDR2 SQIVND (reference sequence). V lost 3 bases to trimming and J lost 0 bases, with 12 bases between them. There are 17 residues in the CDR3.

The chain carries TRBV19 and TRBJ2-2; 7 bases line up with TRBD1. J lost 4 bases, V lost 4 bases, and 9 bases had no gene match. Germline values: CDR1 LNHDA, CDR2 SQIVND (reference sequence). This CDR3 comprises 16 residues. The chain's CDR3 is CASSTPNDRATGELFF. The CDR3 DNA follows: TGTGCCAGTAGTACCCCGAATGACAGGGCCACCGGGGAGCTGTTTTTT.